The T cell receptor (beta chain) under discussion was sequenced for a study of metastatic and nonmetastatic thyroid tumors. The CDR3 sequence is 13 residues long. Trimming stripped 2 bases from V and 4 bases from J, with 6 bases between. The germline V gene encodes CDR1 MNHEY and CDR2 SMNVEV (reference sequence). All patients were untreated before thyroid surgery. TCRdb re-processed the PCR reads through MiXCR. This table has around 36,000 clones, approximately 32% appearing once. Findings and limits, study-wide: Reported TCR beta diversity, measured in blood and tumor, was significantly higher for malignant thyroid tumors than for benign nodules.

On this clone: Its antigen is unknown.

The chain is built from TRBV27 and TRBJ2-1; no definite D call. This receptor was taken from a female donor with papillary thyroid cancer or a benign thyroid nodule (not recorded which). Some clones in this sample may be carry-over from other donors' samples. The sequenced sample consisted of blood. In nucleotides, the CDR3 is TGTGCCAGCAGTTTAGGGGTATACAATGAGCAGTTCTTC. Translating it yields CASSLGVYNEQFF.